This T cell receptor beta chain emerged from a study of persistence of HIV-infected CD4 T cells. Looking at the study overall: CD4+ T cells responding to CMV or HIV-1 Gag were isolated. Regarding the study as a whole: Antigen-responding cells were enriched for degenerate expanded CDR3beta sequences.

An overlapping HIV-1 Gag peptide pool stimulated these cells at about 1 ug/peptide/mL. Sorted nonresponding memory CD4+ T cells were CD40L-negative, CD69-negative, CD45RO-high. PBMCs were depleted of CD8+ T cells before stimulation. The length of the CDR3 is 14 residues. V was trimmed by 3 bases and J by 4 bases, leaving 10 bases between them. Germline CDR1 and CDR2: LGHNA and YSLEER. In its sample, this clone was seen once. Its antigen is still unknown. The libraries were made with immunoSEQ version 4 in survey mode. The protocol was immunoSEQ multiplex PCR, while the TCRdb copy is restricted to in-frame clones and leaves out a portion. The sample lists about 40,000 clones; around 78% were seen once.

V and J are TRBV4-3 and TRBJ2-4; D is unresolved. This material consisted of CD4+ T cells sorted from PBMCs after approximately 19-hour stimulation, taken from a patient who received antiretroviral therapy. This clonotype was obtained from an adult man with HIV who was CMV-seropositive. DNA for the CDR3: TGCGCCAGCAGCCACGATACAGCTAAAAACATTCAGTACTTC. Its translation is CASSHDTAKNIQYF.